One sample yielded the 9 T cell receptor beta chains listed below, sequenced in a study of blood T cell repertoires in COVID-19. Clones were read by immunoSEQ multiplex PCR, and TCRdb kept only the in-frame ones, dropping some. The profile covers 65,000 to 90,000 clones, with around 84% appearing a single time and 22% taken by the ten largest. The sample comprised peripheral blood. The receptors stem from a woman aged 80 or over in a cohort sampled during active or convalescent COVID-19.

This rearrangement joins TRBV7-9 to TRBJ1-4; TRBD1 might be the D (6 bases). Trimming took off 5 bases at V and 0 bases at J, with 13 bases between the two ends. The length of the CDR3 is 16 residues. Germline V gene sequence: CDR1 SEHNR, CDR2 FQNEAQ (reference sequence). CDR3 sequence reads: CASSLQGMATNEKLFF. DNA for the CDR3: TGTGCCAGCAGCCTACAGGGTATGGCAACTAATGAAAAACTGTTTTTT. Full variable domain (missing parts from reference TRBV7-9 and TRBJ1-4): DTGVSQNPRHKITKRGQNVTFRCDPISEHNRLYWYRQTLGQGPEFLTYFQNEAQLEKSRLLSDRFSAERPKGSFSTLEIQRTEQGDSAMYLCASSLQGMATNEKLFFGSGTQLSVL.

This CDR3 is CASMADRDTEAFF. CDR3 nucleotides: TGTGCCAGCATGGCGGACAGGGACACTGAAGCTTTCTTT. The rearrangement joins TRBV2 to TRBJ1-1; 8 bases map to TRBD1. The CDR3 has 13 amino acids. CDR1 is SNHLY and CDR2 is FYNNEI in the germline V gene. V lost 7 bases to trimming and J lost 3 bases; unmatched junction nucleotides: 4.

The rearrangement uses TRBV29-1 and TRBJ1-2, with a tentative D call TRBD1 (6 bases). The germline gives CDR1 SQVTM, CDR2 ANQGSEA. The CDR3 is 12 amino acids. The V gene lost 7 bases and the J gene lost 7 bases, with 16 bases spanning the gap. The CDR3 spells CSAPDTGTGYTF. CDR3 bases: TGCAGCGCCCCCGATACAGGGACTGGCTACACCTTC. The variable domain in full, with the rest retrieved from reference TRBV29-1 and TRBJ1-2, is SAVISQKPSRDICQRGTSLTIQCQVDSQVTMMFWYRQQPGQSLTLIATANQGSEATYESGFVIDKFPISRPNLTFSTLTVSNMSPEDSSIYLCSAPDTGTGYTFGSGTRLTVV.

The chain combines TRBV3-1 (or the pseudogene TRBV3-2) with TRBJ1-3; 10 positions match TRBD1. CDR1 is LGHDT and CDR2 is YNNKEL in the germline V gene (reference sequence). J gave up 6 bases and V 6 bases, and 14 bases lay outside the gene matches. The CDR3 has 17 amino acids. CDR3 sequence (DNA): TGTGCCAGCAGTCGAGTAGCACCGGGACAGGGGACAAACACCATATATTTT. Its protein product is CASSRVAPGQGTNTIYF.

V and J are TRBV30 and TRBJ2-3, with 8 nucleotides matching TRBD2. CDR1 GTSNPN and CDR2 SVGIG come from the germline V gene (reference sequence). The CDR3 extends over 12 amino acids. Trimming at V came to 4 bases and at J to 10 bases, leaving 7 bases not matched to a gene. The CDR3 DNA reads as TGTGCCTGGACGAGCGGGGGTGGCGCGCAGTATTTT. Its protein is CAWTSGGGAQYF.

The rearrangement uses TRBV5-1 and TRBJ1-2; 9 bases are shared with TRBD1. Germline V gene sequence: CDR1 SGHRS, CDR2 YFSETQ. V lost 4 bases to trimming and J lost 7 bases; unmatched junction nucleotides: 14. The CDR3 length is 16 residues. CDR3 DNA sequence: TGCGCCAGCAGCCCGGGACAGGGAGAGTTCGAGGGTGGCTACACCTTC. It encodes CASSPGQGEFEGGYTF.

The chain uses TRBV2 and TRBJ2-5, with D tentatively TRBD1 (5 bases). Germline CDR1 SNHLY, CDR2 FYNNEI. V lost 0 bases, J lost 3 bases, and 8 bases lay in between. The CDR3 covers 14 residues. The CDR3 here is CASSEAGREETQYF. Written as DNA, the CDR3 is TGTGCCAGCAGTGAAGCTGGCAGGGAAGAGACCCAGTACTTC.

The gene calls are TRBV18 and TRBJ2-5; D gene uncertain. Between the trimmed V and J ends, which lost 1 base and 4 bases, there was a span of 7 bases. This CDR3 spans 13 amino acids. Germline values: CDR1 KGHSH, CDR2 LQKENI. Here the CDR3 reads CASSPLMAETQYF. As DNA, the CDR3 is TGTGCCAGCTCACCACTAATGGCAGAGACCCAGTACTTC.

The table lists this clone with a few counts. The chain uses TRBV11-3 and TRBJ2-1, with 7 bases lining up with TRBD1. Per germline, CDR1 SGHNT and CDR2 YENEEA. CDR3 size: 14 residues. V was clipped by 5 bases and J by 1 base; unmatched bases: 2. The CDR3 DNA reads as TGTGCCAGCAGCCGACAGGGTTCCTACAATGAGCAGTTCTTC. Translating gives CASSRQGSYNEQFF.